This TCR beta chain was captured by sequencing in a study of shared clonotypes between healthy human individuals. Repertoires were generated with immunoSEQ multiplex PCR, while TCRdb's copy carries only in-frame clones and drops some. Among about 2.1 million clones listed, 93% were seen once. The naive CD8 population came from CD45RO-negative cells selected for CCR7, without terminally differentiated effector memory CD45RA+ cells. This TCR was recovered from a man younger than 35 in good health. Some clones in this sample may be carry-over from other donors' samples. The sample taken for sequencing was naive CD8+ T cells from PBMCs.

The CDR3 spells CASSLNWGEKLFF. CDR3 DNA sequence: TGTGCCAGCAGCTTAAACTGGGGTGAAAAACTGTTTTTT. This chain uses TRBV11-2 with TRBJ1-4; no clear D gene. Per germline, CDR1 SGHAT and CDR2 FQNNGV. Trimming removed 2 bases at V and 7 bases at J, with 8 bases between. The CDR3 consists of 13 residues. The full variable domain, with the rest looked up from reference TRBV11-2 and TRBJ1-4, is EAGVAQSPRYKIIEKRQSVAFWCNPISGHATLYWYQQILGQGPKLLIQFQNNGVVDDSQLPKDRFSAERLKGVDSTLKIQPAKLEDSAVYLCASSLNWGEKLFFGSGTQLSVL.